These 14 T cell receptor beta chains originate from one sample sequenced in a study of vaccination effects on CD4 cells after COVID-19. Using immunoSEQ multiplex PCR, the repertoire was profiled, and TCRdb retains in-frame clones only, with some absent. The sample includes 52,000 or so clones, 70% of them seen just once. Their target antigens are unknown. Antigen-specific CD4+ T cells were expanded with viral peptide pools in the ViraFEST assay before sequencing. The authors isolated CD4+ T cells after nine to eleven days of culture. All vaccine recipients tested negative for nucleocapsid antibodies and had never contracted SARS-CoV-2 infection. Sequencing was performed on CD4+ T cells from PBMCs cultured with SARS-CoV-2 spike peptides, taken before COVID-19 vaccination. These receptors were collected from a human donor who received a COVID-19 vaccine.

The rearrangement joins TRBV18 to TRBJ1-1, with TRBD1 identical over 12 bases. This CDR3 is built from 15 residues. Losses at the gene ends were 5 bases for V and 1 base for J; bases not matched to a gene: 2. Germline-derived CDR1 and CDR2 are KGHSH and LQKENI. This CDR3 reads CASSGTGGANTEAFF. In DNA form, the CDR3 reads TGTGCCAGCTCAGGGACAGGGGGCGCGAACACTGAAGCTTTCTTT. The full variable domain, with the rest looked up from reference TRBV18 and TRBJ1-1, is NAGVMQNPRHLVRRRGQEARLRCSPMKGHSHVYWYRQLPEEGLKFMVYLQKENIIDESGMPKERFSAEFPKEGPSILRIQQVVRGDSAAYFCASSGTGGANTEAFFGQGTRLTVV.

V and J are TRBV19 and TRBJ1-2; D ambiguous. The germline CDR1 and CDR2 sequences are LNHDA and SQIVND (reference sequence). The CDR3 covers 13 residues. Deletions cut 7 bases from V and 4 bases from J, with 13 bases between. The DNA of the CDR3 is TGTGCCAGTACCCCAGATCCGGGCTATGGCTACACCTTC. This codes for CASTPDPGYGYTF.

This clone has more than one count but fewer than ten. This sequence joins TRBV6-6 and TRBJ1-1, with D possibly TRBD1 on 5 matching bases. Germline V lookup: CDR1 MNHNY, CDR2 SVGAGI (reference sequence). This CDR3 is built from 13 residues. V lost 6 bases and J 1 base, leaving 9 bases between the germline ends. The CDR3: CASRQTANTEAFF. CDR3 nucleotides: TGTGCCAGCAGACAGACAGCGAACACTGAAGCTTTCTTT.

The chain is built from TRBV19 and TRBJ2-3, with D perhaps TRBD1 (6 bases). This CDR3 comprises 14 residues. Germline V CDR1 and CDR2: LNHDA, SQIVND (reference sequence). Trimming took 7 bases from V and 3 from J, leaving 14 bases between them. DNA for the CDR3: TGTGCCAGTACCCAGGGGCAGGGGACAGATACGCAGTATTTT. This gives the protein CASTQGQGTDTQYF.

The chain couples TRBV7-2 to TRBJ2-5; D not certain. CDR1 SGHTA and CDR2 FQGNSA come from the germline V gene. The length of the CDR3 is 15 residues. V lost 2 bases, J lost 4 bases, and 14 bases lay in between. DNA of the CDR3: TGTGCCAGCAGCTTAAGTGGGGTTTGGGGAGAGACCCAGTACTTC. It encodes CASSLSGVWGETQYF.

The chain carries TRBV30 and TRBJ1-5; D is uncertain. The CDR3 length is 15 residues. Germline values: CDR1 GTSNPN, CDR2 SVGIG (reference sequence). With 1 base removed from V and 1 base from J, the gap between germline ends came to 11 bases. The DNA for the CDR3 is TGTGCCTGGAGTGCCGCACACCGGAGCAATCAGCCCCAGCATTTT. It specifies CAWSAAHRSNQPQHF.

The J gene is TRBJ2-5, the V gene TRBV27, with D possibly matching TRBD1 (6 bases). Germline CDR1 and CDR2: MNHEY and SMNVEV (reference sequence). The CDR3 loop spans 13 amino acids. V lost 5 bases and J 6 bases, leaving 13 bases between the germline ends. CDR3 DNA: TGTGCCAGCAGTCAGGGGCCGGGCCAGACCCAGTACTTC. This encodes CASSQGPGQTQYF.

This clone was counted only a few times. The gene calls are TRBV6-6 and TRBJ1-5; TRBD1 matches 8 bases. Trimming removed 5 bases from V and 2 bases from J; junction bases left unmatched: 5. This CDR3 has 15 residues. Germline V CDR1 and CDR2: MNHNY, SVGAGI (reference sequence). CDR3 protein: CASSPGGVGNQPQHF. CDR3 in DNA: TGTGCCAGCAGTCCAGGGGGCGTTGGCAATCAGCCCCAGCATTTT.

The count of this clone is one. The chain has TRBV19 and TRBJ2-3; 9 bases align to TRBD2. Germline V CDR1 and CDR2: LNHDA, SQIVND (reference sequence). The CDR3 totals 15 residues. The ends lost 5 bases at V and 1 base at J; junction bases unmatched: 4. CDR3 sequence: CASSPRLAGTDTQYF. The CDR3 DNA is TGTGCCAGTAGTCCCAGACTAGCGGGCACAGATACGCAGTATTTT.

The V and J genes are TRBV15 and TRBJ1-6, with D possibly being TRBD1 (6 bases). Looked up from germline, CDR1 is LNHNV and CDR2 is YYDKDF (reference sequence). The CDR3 consists of 16 residues. V was trimmed by 4 bases and J by 4 bases, leaving 14 bases between them. CDR3 in amino acids: CATSTTEGGYNSPLHF. The CDR3 DNA reads TGTGCCACCAGCACCACAGAGGGGGGGTATAATTCACCCCTCCACTTT.

V usage is TRBV6-5 and J usage is TRBJ1-1; TRBD1 is a possible D gene (6 bases). Germline V gives CDR1 MNHEY, CDR2 SVGAGI. The CDR3 loop spans 15 amino acids. V shed 2 bases and J shed 2 bases, with 12 bases lying between them. The CDR3 here is CASSYGFGGNTEAFF. The CDR3 region has the DNA TGTGCCAGCAGTTACGGGTTCGGGGGCAACACTGAAGCTTTCTTT.

This chain connects TRBV7-8 to TRBJ1-1, with 7 bases aligning to TRBD1. From germline, CDR1 is SGHVS and CDR2 FQNEAQ. J was trimmed by 0 bases and V by 7 bases; bases with no gene match: 11. The CDR3 is 16 residues long. The CDR3 loop is CASTHNAGQMNTEAFF. CDR3 coding DNA: TGTGCCAGCACCCATAATGCGGGACAGATGAACACTGAAGCTTTCTTT.

J is TRBJ1-3 and V is TRBV29-1; no clear D. The ends were cut back, 5 bases at V and 0 bases at J, with 5 bases in the middle. The CDR3 loop spans 12 amino acids. The germline CDR1 and CDR2 sequences are SQVTM and ANQGSEA. The CDR3 reads CSVSLSGNTIYF. Here the CDR3 DNA reads TGCAGCGTTAGCCTCTCTGGAAACACCATATATTTT.

This clone appeared a few times. V and J are TRBV2 and TRBJ2-7; D might be TRBD2 (5 bases). With 4 bases removed from V and 2 bases from J, the gap between germline ends came to 12 bases. CDR1 is SNHLY and CDR2 is FYNNEI in the germline V gene. This CDR3 spans 14 amino acids. The CDR3 DNA sequence: TGTGCCAGCAGTGCGCCGAGAGGGCCCTACGAGCAGTACTTC. It codes for CASSAPRGPYEQYF. The complete variable domain, with remaining parts taken from reference TRBV2 and TRBJ2-7, reads EPEVTQTPSHQVTQMGQEVILRCVPISNHLYFYWYRQILGQKVEFLVSFYNNEISEKSEIFDDQFSVERPDGSNFTLKIRSTKLEDSAMYFCASSAPRGPYEQYFGPGTRLTVT.